This TCR beta chain derives from a study of glioma-infiltrating T cells. Study-wide context: WHO grade II oligodendrogliomas or astrocytomas, plus non-recurrent WHO grade IV glioblastomas, were sampled. Presurgical dexamethasone in glioma patients lasted six or fewer days.

Study findings and constraints: Patients with low tissue-blood divergence carried a signature set of shared blood CDR3 motifs. Tissue-blood divergence was below expectation in non-neoplastic patients, above in gliomas.

V shed 4 bases and J 1 base; nucleotides not matched to a gene: 5. Germline V gives CDR1 MNHEY, CDR2 SVGEGT. The CDR3 covers 16 residues. This clonotype was seen at least ten times. Its matching antigen is unknown. TCR alpha and beta CDR3 regions were amplified from RNA using iRepertoire nested multiplex PCR. One entry per CDR3 protein results from TCRdb running MiXCR on the multiplex PCR reads. The table lists more than 300,000 distinct CDR3 sequences, around 45% of them singletons. Sample: glioma tissue, nonneoplastic brain tissue, or PBMCs (not recorded which). The chain recombines TRBV6-2 or TRBV6-3 with TRBJ2-2, with 8 positions matching TRBD1. The sequence derives from a human donor with low-grade glioma or glioblastoma, undergoing nonglioma brain surgery, or in good health (not recorded which). CDR3 bases: TGTGCCAGCAGTTCGCTACAGGGGGAGAACACCGGGGAGCTGTTTTTT. This translates into CASSSLQGENTGELFF.